This TCR beta chain appears in the sequencing data of a study of blood T cell repertoires in COVID-19. Study details: Researchers got acute and convalescent COVID-19 samples from the United States, Italy and Spain. T cells, B-cell-depleted T cells, or PBMCs provided the cDNA or gDNA that served as material.

Notes on this clone: This sample also contains other DNA sequences that code for the same CDR3.

The CDR3 spans 13 residues. The trim removed 4 bases at V and 3 bases at J, leaving 0 bases unmatched. Germline-derived CDR1 and CDR2 are LNHDA and SQIVND (reference sequence). As handled by the study authors: Reference gene primer amplification yielded estimated nucleated cell counts. Sequenced by immunoSEQ multiplex PCR; TCRdb stores in-frame clones only, minus some. V, J and clone size derive from that table, while D and trimming were established from the DNA sequence. The sample contains roughly 50,000 clones, 90% to 95% of which appear only once. The sequence derives from a man aged 50 or older with acute or convalescent COVID-19. The specimen sequenced was peripheral blood. The chain is built from TRBV19 and TRBJ2-7; 10 bases are a match to TRBD1. Here the CDR3 DNA reads TGTGCCAGTAGTAGGGACAGGGGCTACGAGCAGTACTTC. It encodes CASSRDRGYEQYF.